This T cell receptor (delta chain) was retrieved from a study of gamma-delta chains in newborns, infants, children. Turning to the study itself: Polyclonal expansion of innate γδ T cells after birth follows microbial exposure.

The ends lost 3 bases at V and 0 bases at J; junction bases unmatched: 9. This CDR3 comprises 19 residues. CDR1 and CDR2 from the germline V gene are GEAIGNYY and EKD. TCRdb reanalysed the reads with CATT. The repertoire holds around 5,000 delta-chain clones, with around 5% as singletons. The specimen was blood. The chain couples TRDV2 to TRDJ3; 8 bases align to TRDD3. The TCR comes from a child who was a newborn, infant or young child, either healthy, febrile or measles-vaccinated (not recorded which). Here the CDR3 reads CACDALGDASSWDTRQMFF. CDR3 nucleotide sequence: TGTGCCTGTGACGCCCTGGGGGACGCCAGCTCCTGGGACACCCGACAGATGTTTTTC.